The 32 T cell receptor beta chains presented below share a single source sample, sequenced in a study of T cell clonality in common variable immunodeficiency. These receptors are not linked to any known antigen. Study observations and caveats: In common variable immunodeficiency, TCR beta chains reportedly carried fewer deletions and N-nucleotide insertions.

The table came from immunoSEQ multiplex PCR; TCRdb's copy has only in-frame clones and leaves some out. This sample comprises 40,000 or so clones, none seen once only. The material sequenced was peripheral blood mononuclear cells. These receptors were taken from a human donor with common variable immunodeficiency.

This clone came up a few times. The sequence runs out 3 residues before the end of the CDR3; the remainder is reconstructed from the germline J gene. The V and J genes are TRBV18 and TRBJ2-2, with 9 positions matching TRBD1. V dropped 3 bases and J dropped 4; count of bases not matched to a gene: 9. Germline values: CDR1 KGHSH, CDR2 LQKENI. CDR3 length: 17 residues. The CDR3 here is CASSPPGQGRATGELFF. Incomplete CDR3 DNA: TGTGCCAGCTCACCCCCGGGACAGGGCAGGGCCACCGGGGAG. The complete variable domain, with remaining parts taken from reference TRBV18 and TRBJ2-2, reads NAGVMQNPRHLVRRRGQEARLRCSPMKGHSHVYWYRQLPEEGLKFMVYLQKENIIDESGMPKERFSAEFPKEGPSILRIQQVVRGDSAAYFCASSPPGQGRATGELFFGEGSRLTVL.

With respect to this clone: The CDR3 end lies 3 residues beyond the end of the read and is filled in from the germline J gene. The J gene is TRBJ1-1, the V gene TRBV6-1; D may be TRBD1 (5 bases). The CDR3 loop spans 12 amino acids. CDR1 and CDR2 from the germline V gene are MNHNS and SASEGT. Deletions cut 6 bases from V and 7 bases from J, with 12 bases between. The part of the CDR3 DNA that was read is TGTGCCAGCAGCGAAAGACAGATTGAA. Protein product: CASSERQIE. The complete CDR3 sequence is CASSERQIEAFF.

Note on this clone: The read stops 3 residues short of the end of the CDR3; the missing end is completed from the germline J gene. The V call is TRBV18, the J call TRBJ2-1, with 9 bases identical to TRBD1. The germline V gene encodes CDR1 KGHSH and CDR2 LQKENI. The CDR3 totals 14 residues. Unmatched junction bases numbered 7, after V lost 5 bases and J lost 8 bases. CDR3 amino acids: CASSEGQGGDEQFF. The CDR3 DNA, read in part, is TGTGCCAGCTCAGAGGGACAGGGTGGCGATGAG.

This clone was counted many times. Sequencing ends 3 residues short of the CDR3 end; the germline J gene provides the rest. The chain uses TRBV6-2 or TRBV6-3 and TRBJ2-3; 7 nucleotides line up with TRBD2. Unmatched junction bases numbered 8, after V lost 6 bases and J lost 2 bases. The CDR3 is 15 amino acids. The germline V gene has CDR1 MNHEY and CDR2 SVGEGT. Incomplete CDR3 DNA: TGTGCCAGCAGCGCCCTAGCGGCAGACACAGATACG. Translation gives CASSALAADTDT. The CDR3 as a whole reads CASSALAADTDTQYF.

Partial CDR3 DNA: TGTGCCAGCAGCTTGACAGCGAACACTGAA. Encoded protein: CASSLTANTE. In full, the CDR3 is CASSLTANTEAFF. The gene calls are TRBV7-2 and TRBJ1-1; weak D call: TRBD1 (5 bases). The read halts 3 residues ahead of the CDR3 end, with the missing end drawn from the germline J gene. Germline lookup yields CDR1 SGHTA and CDR2 FQGNSA. V lost 3 bases to trimming and J lost 1 base, with 6 bases between them. The CDR3 runs 13 residues.

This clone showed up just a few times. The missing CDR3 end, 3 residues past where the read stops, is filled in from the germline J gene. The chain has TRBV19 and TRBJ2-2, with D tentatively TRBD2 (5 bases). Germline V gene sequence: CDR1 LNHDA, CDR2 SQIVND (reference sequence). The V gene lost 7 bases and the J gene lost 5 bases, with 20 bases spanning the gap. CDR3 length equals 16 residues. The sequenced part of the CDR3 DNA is TGTGCCAGTATCAATATTGAGGGTTTCAGAACCGGGGAG. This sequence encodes CASINIEGFRTGE. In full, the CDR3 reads CASINIEGFRTGELFF.

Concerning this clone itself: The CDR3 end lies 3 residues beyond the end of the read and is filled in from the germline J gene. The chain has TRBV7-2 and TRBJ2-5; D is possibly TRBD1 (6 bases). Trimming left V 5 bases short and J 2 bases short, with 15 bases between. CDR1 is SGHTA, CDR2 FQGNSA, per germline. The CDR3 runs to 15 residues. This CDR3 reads CASSPPGTIQETQYF. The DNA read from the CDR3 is TGTGCCAGCAGCCCCCCCGGGACAATACAAGAGACC.

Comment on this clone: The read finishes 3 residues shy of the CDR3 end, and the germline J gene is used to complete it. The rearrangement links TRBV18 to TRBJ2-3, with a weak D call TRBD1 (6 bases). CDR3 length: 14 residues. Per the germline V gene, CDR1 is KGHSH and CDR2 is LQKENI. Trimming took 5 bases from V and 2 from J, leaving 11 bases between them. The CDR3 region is CASSSGTLTDTQYF. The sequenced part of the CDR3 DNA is TGTGCCAGCTCATCCGGGACACTCACAGATACG. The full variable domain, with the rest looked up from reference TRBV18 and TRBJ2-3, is NAGVMQNPRHLVRRRGQEARLRCSPMKGHSHVYWYRQLPEEGLKFMVYLQKENIIDESGMPKERFSAEFPKEGPSILRIQQVVRGDSAAYFCASSSGTLTDTQYFGPGTRLTVL.

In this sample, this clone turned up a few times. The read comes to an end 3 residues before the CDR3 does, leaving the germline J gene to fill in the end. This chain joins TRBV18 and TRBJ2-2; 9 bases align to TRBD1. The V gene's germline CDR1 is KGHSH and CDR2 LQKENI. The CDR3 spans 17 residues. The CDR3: CASSPSLSGTGNLWLFF. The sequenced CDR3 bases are TGTGCCAGCTCACCAAGTTTGTCCGGGACAGGGAATCTCTGG.

The CDR3 DNA, read in part, is TGTGCCAGCTCACCCGAGACAGGGGCTAATGAG. Amino acid sequence: CASSPETGANE. The full-length CDR3 reads as CASSPETGANEQFF. The chain carries TRBV18 and TRBJ2-1, with 8 bases identical to TRBD1. The read halts 3 residues ahead of the CDR3 end, with the missing end drawn from the germline J gene. With 3 bases clipped from V and 7 bases from J, the junction kept 5 bases outside the gene matches. The CDR3 runs to 14 residues. Germline CDR1 and CDR2: KGHSH and LQKENI.

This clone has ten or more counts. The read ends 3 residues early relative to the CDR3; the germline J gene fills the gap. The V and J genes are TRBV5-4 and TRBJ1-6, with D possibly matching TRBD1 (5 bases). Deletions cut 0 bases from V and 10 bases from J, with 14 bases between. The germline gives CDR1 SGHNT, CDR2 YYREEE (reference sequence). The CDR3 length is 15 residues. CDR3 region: CASSLDGGVGSPLHF. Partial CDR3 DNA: TGTGCCAGCAGCTTGGACGGAGGGGTTGGCTCACCC. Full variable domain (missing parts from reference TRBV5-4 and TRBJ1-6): ETGVTQSPTHLIKTRGQQVTLRCSSQSGHNTVSWYQQALGQGPQFIFQYYREEENGRGNFPPRFSGLQFPNYSSELNVNALELDDSALYLCASSLDGGVGSPLHFGNGTRLTVT.

CDR3 residues: CASSLRGGDEQYF. The part of the CDR3 DNA that was read is TGTGCCAGCAGCTTAAGGGGGGGCGACGAG. V gene TRBV7-2 combines with J gene TRBJ2-7; D is possibly TRBD2 (7 bases). The read terminates 3 residues ahead of where the CDR3 ends, so the germline J gene completes it. CDR3 length equals 13 residues. From germline, CDR1 is SGHTA and CDR2 FQGNSA. V was clipped by 2 bases and J by 5 bases, with 10 bases between them.

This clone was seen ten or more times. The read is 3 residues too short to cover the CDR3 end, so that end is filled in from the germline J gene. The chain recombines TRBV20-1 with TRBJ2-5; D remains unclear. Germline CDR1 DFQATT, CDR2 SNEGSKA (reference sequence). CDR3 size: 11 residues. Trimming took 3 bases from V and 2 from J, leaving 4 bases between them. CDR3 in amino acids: CSASGQETQYF. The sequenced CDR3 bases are TGCAGTGCTAGCGGTCAAGAGACC.

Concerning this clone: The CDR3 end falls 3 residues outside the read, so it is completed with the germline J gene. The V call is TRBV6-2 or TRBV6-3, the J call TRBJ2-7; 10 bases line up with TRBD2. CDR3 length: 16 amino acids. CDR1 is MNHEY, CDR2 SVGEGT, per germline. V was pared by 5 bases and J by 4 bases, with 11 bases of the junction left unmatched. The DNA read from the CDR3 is TGTGCCAGCAGTGTTAACGGGCTAGCGGGAGATTACGAG. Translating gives CASSVNGLAGDYE. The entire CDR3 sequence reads CASSVNGLAGDYEQYF.

Partial CDR3 DNA: TGTGCCAGCAGCCCCGGGGAGGGTGGCTCCTACGAG. Amino acids: CASSPGEGGSYE. The complete CDR3 reads CASSPGEGGSYEQYF. The chain carries TRBV7-7 and TRBJ2-7; 7 nucleotides match TRBD2. Read sequence stops 3 residues before the CDR3 end, and the germline J gene provides the missing end. V lost 5 bases and J lost 0; bases outside the gene matches: 7. The V gene's germline CDR1 is SSHAT and CDR2 FNYEAQ (reference sequence). The CDR3 runs to 15 residues.

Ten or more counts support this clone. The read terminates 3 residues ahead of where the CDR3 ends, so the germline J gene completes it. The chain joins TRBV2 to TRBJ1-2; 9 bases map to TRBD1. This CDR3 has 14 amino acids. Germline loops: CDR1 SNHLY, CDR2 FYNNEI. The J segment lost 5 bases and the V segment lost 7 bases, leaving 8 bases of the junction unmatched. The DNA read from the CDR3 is TGTGCCAGCAAACCGGGACAGGGCATATATGGC. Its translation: CASKPGQGIYG. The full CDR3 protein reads CASKPGQGIYGYTF.

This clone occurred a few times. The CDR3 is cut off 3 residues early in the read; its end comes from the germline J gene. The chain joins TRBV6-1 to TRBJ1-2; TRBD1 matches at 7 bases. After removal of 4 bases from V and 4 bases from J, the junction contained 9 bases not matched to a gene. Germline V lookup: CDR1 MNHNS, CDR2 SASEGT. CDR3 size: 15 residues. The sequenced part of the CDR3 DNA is TGTGCCAGCAGTGGGGGGACAGTCGGAATCTATGGC. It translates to CASSGGTVGIYG. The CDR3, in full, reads CASSGGTVGIYGYTF.

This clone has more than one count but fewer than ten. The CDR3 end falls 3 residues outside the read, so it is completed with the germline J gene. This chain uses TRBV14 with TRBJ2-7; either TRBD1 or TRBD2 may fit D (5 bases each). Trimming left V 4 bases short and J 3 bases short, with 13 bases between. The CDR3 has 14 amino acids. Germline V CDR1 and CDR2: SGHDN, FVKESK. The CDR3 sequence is CASSPLRGLYEQYF. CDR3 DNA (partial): TGTGCCAGCAGCCCCTTGAGGGGTCTCTACGAG.

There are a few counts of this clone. The sequenced CDR3 bases are TGTGCCAGCAGCCCAGGGAGAGTGGGTTATGGC. Its protein is CASSPGRVGYG. The entire CDR3 protein reads CASSPGRVGYGYTF. This chain uses TRBV7-6 with TRBJ1-2; D perhaps matches TRBD1 (5 bases). The read halts 3 residues ahead of the CDR3 end, with the missing end drawn from the germline J gene. Germline values: CDR1 SGHVS, CDR2 FNYEAQ. This CDR3 contains 14 residues. Trimming pared 5 bases from V and 5 bases from J, leaving 15 bases between.

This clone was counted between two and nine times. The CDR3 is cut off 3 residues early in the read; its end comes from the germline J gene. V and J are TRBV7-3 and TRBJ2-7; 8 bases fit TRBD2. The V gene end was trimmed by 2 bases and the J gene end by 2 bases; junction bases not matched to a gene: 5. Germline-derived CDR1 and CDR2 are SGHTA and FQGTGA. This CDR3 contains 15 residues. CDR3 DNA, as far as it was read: TGTGCCAGCAGCTTAGGGTTAGCGGGAACCTACGAG. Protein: CASSLGLAGTYE. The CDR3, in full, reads CASSLGLAGTYEQYF.

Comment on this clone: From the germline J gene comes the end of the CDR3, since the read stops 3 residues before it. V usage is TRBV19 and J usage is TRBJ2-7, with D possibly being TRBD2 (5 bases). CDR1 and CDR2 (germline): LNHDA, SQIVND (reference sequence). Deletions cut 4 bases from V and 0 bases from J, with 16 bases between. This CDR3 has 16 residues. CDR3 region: CASSKTAGVSSYEQYF. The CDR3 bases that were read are TGTGCCAGTAGTAAAACCGCCGGGGTTTCCTCCTACGAG.

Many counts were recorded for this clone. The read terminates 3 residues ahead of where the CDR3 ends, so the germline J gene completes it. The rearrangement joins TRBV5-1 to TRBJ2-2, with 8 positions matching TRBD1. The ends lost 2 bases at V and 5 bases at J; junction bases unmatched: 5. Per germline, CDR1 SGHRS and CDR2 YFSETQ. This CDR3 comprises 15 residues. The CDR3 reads CASSLRTGRTGELFF. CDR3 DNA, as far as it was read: TGCGCCAGCAGCTTAAGGACAGGGCGGACCGGGGAG.

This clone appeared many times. The CDR3 protein is CAWSTSGGSSPLHF. CDR3 bases read: TGTGCCTGGAGTACCAGTGGGGGGAGTTCACCC. The chain uses TRBV30 and TRBJ1-6; a possible D gene is TRBD1 (5 bases). Sequencing ends 3 residues short of the CDR3 end; the germline J gene provides the rest. Germline assignment: CDR1 GTSNPN and CDR2 SVGIG (reference sequence). The germline V and J ends were trimmed by 2 bases and 9 bases, with 14 bases remaining between them. The CDR3 covers 14 residues.

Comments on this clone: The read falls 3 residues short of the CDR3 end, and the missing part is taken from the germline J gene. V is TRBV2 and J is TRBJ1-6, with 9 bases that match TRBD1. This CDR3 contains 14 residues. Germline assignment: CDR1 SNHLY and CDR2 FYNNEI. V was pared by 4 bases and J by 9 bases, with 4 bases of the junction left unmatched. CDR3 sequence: CASSGGQGSSPLHF. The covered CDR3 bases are TGTGCCAGCAGTGGGGGACAGGGTTCTTCACCC.

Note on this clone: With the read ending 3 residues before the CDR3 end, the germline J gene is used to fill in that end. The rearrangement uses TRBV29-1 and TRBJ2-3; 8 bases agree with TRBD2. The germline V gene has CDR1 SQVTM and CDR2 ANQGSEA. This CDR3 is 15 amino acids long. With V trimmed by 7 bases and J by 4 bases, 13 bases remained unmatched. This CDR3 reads CSALAGLGGPDTQYF. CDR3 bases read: TGCAGCGCGTTAGCGGGACTCGGGGGGCCAGATACG.

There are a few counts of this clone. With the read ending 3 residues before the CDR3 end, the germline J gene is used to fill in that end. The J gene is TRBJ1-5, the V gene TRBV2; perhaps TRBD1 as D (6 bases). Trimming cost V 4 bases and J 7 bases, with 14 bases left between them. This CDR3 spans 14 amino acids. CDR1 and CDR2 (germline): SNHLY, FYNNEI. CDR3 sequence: CASSVEGGKQPQHF. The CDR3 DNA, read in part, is TGTGCCAGCAGTGTGGAGGGGGGGAAGCAGCCC.

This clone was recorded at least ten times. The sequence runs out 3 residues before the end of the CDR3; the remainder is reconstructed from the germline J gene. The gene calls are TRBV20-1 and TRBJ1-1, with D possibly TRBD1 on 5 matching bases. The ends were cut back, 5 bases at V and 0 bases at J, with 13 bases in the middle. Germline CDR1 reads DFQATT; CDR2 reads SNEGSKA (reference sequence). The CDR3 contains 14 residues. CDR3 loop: CSALPGLMNTEAFF. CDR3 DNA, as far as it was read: TGCAGTGCTTTACCGGGACTGATGAACACTGAA.

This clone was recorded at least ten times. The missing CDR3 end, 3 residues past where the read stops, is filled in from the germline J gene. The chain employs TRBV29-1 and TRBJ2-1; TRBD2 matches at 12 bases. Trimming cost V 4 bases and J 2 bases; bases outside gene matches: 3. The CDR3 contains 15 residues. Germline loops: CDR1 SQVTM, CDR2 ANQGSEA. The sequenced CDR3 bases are TGCAGCGTTGGCGGACTAGCGGGGACCTACAATGAG. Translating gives CSVGGLAGTYNE. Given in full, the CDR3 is CSVGGLAGTYNEQFF.

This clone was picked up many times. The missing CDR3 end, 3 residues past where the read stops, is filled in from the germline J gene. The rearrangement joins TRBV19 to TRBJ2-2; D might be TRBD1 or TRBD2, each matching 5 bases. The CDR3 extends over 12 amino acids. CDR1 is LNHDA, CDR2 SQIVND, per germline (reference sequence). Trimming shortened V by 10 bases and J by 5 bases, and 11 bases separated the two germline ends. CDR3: CATRGVTGELFF. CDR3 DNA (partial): TGTGCCACCCGAGGGGTGACCGGGGAG.

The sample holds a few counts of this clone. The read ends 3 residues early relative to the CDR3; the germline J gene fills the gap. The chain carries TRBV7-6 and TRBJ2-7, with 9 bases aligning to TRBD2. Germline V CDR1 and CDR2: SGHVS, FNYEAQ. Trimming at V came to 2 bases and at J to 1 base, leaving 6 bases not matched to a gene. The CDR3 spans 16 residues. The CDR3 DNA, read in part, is TGTGCCAGCAGCTTACTAGCGGGGACGGCATCCTACGAG. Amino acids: CASSLLAGTASYE. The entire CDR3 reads CASSLLAGTASYEQYF.

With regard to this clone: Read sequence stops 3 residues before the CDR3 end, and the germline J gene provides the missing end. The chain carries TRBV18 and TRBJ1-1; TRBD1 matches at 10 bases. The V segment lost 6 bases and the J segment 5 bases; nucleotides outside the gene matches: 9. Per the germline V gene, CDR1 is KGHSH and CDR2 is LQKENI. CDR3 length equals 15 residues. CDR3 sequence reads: CASSPHGQGGTEAFF. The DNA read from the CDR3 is TGTGCCAGCTCCCCCCACGGACAGGGGGGGACTGAA.

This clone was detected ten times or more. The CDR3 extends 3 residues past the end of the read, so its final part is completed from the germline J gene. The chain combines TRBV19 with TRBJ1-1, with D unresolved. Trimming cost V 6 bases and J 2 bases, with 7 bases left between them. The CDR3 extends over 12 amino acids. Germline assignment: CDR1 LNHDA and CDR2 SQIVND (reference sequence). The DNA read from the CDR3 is TGTGCCAGTAGGGGCAGAAACACTGAA. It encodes CASRGRNTE. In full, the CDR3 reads CASRGRNTEAFF.